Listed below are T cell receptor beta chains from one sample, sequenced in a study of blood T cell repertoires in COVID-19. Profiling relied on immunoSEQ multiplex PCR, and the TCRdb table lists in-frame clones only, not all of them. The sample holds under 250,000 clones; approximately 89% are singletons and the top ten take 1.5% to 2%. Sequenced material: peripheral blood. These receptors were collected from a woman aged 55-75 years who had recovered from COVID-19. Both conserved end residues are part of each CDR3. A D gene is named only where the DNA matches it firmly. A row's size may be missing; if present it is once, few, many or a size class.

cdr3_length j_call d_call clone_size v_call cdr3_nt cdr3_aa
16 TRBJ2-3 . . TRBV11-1 TGTGCCAGCAGCTCTGGGGGGTCAGCTAGCACAGATACGCAGTATTTT CASSSGGSASTDTQYF
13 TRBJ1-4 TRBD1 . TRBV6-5 TGTGCCAGCAGCCCCAGGGGGAATGAAAAACTGTTTTTT CASSPRGNEKLFF
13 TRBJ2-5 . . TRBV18 TGTGCCAGCTCACCCGGCGGACAAGAGACCCAGTACTTC CASSPGGQETQYF
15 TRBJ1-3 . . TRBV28 TGTGCCAGCAGTCCCGGACACCTCTCTGGAAACACCATATATTTT CASSPGHLSGNTIYF
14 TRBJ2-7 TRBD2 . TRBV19 TGTGCCAGTAGTATCTCGGGGGGACCTTACGAGCAGTACTTC CASSISGGPYEQYF
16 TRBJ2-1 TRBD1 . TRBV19 TGTGCCAGTAGAAAGATCGGACAGGGGGCTTATAATGAGCAGTTCTTC CASRKIGQGAYNEQFF
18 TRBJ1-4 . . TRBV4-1 TGCGCCAGCAGCCAAGGGGTAGGGGCCGCTAGACAAAATGAAAAACTGTTTTTT CASSQGVGAARQNEKLFF
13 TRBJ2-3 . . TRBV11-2 TGTGCCAGCAGCGCAGGAAGCACAGATACGCAGTATTTT CASSAGSTDTQYF
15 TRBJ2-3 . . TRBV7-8 TGTGCCAGCAGCTTAGGGCACAGTAGCACAGATACGCAGTATTTT CASSLGHSSTDTQYF
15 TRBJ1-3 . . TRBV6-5 TGTGCCAGCAGTTATATAGGGGCTTCTGGAAACACCATATATTTT CASSYIGASGNTIYF
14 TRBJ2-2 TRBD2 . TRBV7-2 TGTGCCAGCAGAGCGGGGGGGCCCGTCGGGGAGCTGTTTTTT CASRAGGPVGELFF
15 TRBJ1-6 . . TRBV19 TGTGCCAGTCATAATGGACGAACAGGGAATTCACCCCTCCACTTT CASHNGRTGNSPLHF
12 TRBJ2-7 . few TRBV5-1 TGCGCCAGCAGCTTCGACAGAGAGAAGCAGTACTTC CASSFDREKQYF
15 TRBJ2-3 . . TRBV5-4 TGTGCCAGCAGCCCCACGGGGACTAGCACAGATACGCAGTATTTT CASSPTGTSTDTQYF